A selection of T cell receptor beta chains follows, all from one sample in a study of long-term antiretroviral therapy in people with HIV. TCRdb keeps only in-frame clones here, not all; method: immunoSEQ multiplex PCR. The table lists about 39,000 clones, about 88% of them singletons. The input for sequencing was unsorted PBMCs, taken just before starting antiretroviral therapy. Receptors originate from a woman under 30 with HIV. The conserved cysteine and the conserved F or W are not part of the CDR3 here. The order of the fields is J gene, V gene, CDR3 protein.

J: TRBJ2-2; V: TRBV7-2; CDR3: ASSFGTSSSGELF
J: TRBJ1-1; V: TRBV7-9; CDR3: ASSSYNTIPGFGAF
J: TRBJ2-7; V: TRBV10-2; CDR3: ASSETGGLVYEQY
J: TRBJ1-5; V: TRBV27; CDR3: ASSVSGGGYNQPQH
J: TRBJ2-3; V: TRBV7-2; CDR3: ASSSQRGTDTQY
J: TRBJ1-1; V: TRBV9; CDR3: ASSEGIGGSPRVTEAF
J: TRBJ2-3; V: TRBV11-2; CDR3: ASSLRRTGTDTQY
J: TRBJ1-3; V: TRBV28; CDR3: ASSLDTINTIY
J: TRBJ2-5; V: TRBV7-9; CDR3: ASSRAVGDRGETQY
J: TRBJ1-2; V: TRBV6-6; CDR3: ASSMESYGYT
J: TRBJ2-7; V: TRBV5-6; CDR3: ASSLDRAGTYEQY
J: TRBJ2-1; V: TRBV19; CDR3: ASKLAGAYNEQF
J: TRBJ2-7; V: TRBV11-1; CDR3: ASSLATKYEQY
J: TRBJ2-1; V: TRBV14; CDR3: ASGASGRILNEQF
J: TRBJ2-7; V: TRBV4-3; CDR3: ASSQDNRGPYEQY
J: TRBJ1-5; V: TRBV9; CDR3: ASSVGSGRQPQH
J: TRBJ1-1; V: TRBV7-9; CDR3: ASTLGRTVSS
J: TRBJ2-1; V: TRBV9; CDR3: ASSVVAGGIHNEQF
J: TRBJ2-3; V: TRBV4-3; CDR3: ASTQKLTDLLDTQY
J: TRBJ1-2; V: TRBV25-1; CDR3: ASSGVRDYGYT
J: TRBJ1-1; V: TRBV7-9; CDR3: ASSTGQLNTEAF
J: TRBJ2-2; V: TRBV4-3; CDR3: ASSQELNTGELF
J: TRBJ2-2; V: TRBV28; CDR3: ASRLYTGARGTGELF
J: TRBJ2-1; V: TRBV27; CDR3: ASSLSESSYNEQF
J: TRBJ1-1; V: TRBV12-5; CDR3: ASGMGQGALYTEAF
J: TRBJ2-3; V: TRBV2; CDR3: ASSPFYAESSTDTQY
J: TRBJ2-2; V: TRBV19; CDR3: ASSIRTGELF
J: TRBJ2-7; V: TRBV14; CDR3: ASSHNRDHPYEQY
J: TRBJ2-2; V: TRBV4-2; CDR3: ASTPHSSSGNLNTGELF
J: TRBJ2-5; V: TRBV10-2; CDR3: ASSESIAGVETQY
J: TRBJ1-1; V: TRBV5-1; CDR3: ASSLVGSLNTEAF
J: TRBJ2-3; V: TRBV29-1; CDR3: SVSVTNTDTQY
J: TRBJ2-1; V: TRBV28; CDR3: ASSFRTSGRLGDEQF
J: TRBJ1-1; V: TRBV7-3; CDR3: ASSSGGGSAEAF
J: TRBJ2-1; V: TRBV4-1; CDR3: ASSQRPGGRYNEQF
J: TRBJ1-4; V: TRBV10-2; CDR3: ASRDRGLANEKLF
J: TRBJ2-5; V: TRBV10-3; CDR3: ATIRATSGTDRRETQY
J: TRBJ1-5; V: TRBV2; CDR3: ASRPGTGRGGQPQH
J: TRBJ2-7; V: TRBV5-5; CDR3: ASSFGTGDLEQY
J: TRBJ1-1; V: TRBV6-6; CDR3: ASSYGGGTEAF
J: TRBJ2-1; V: TRBV7-3; CDR3: ASSAGLLNEQF
J: TRBJ1-2; V: TRBV9; CDR3: ASNLYYGYT
J: TRBJ1-2; V: TRBV7-2; CDR3: ASSLPPDSNNYGYT
J: TRBJ1-2; V: TRBV4-1; CDR3: ASSQDRQVGANYGYT
J: TRBJ2-1; V: TRBV6-1; CDR3: AAQTSGAYNEQF